The present T cell receptor (beta chain) was sequenced within a study of blood T cell repertoires in COVID-19. Unmatched junction bases numbered 7, after V lost 6 bases and J lost 7 bases. The CDR3 contains 15 residues. Per germline, CDR1 MNHEY and CDR2 SVGAGI. The repertoire was sequenced with immunoSEQ multiplex PCR; TCRdb's copy has only in-frame clones and lacks some. In the table there are 60,000 to 65,000 clones, approximately 90% of which are singletons. What was sequenced was peripheral blood. The chain uses TRBV6-5 and TRBJ2-2; TRBD2 aligns across 11 bases. The receptor was isolated from a woman aged 80 or older with active COVID-19. The CDR3 protein is CASRGTSGRGGELFF. CDR3 DNA: TGTGCCAGCAGGGGAACTAGCGGGAGAGGCGGGGAGCTGTTTTTT.